These T cell receptor beta chains were read from a single sample in a study of regulatory T cells in long-lasting Graves disease. TCRdb passed the multiplex PCR reads through MiXCR, listing each CDR3 protein once. The top ten hold around an eighth of the sample, which has more than 350,000 distinct CDR3 sequences, approximately 22% seen once. The sequenced sample was peripheral blood mononuclear cells (PBMCs), obtained when the disease was refractory, from a patient treated with antithyroid drugs. The receptors originated from a female donor with Graves disease. CDR3s include the opening cysteine and the closing phenylalanine or tryptophan. Fields, in order: D gene, V gene, J gene, CDR3 length, clone size, CDR3 protein, CDR3 DNA. D genes are given only for firm matches. Size is stated for part of the rows, as once, few or many counts, or as a class when the clone is expanded.

-,TRBV28,TRBJ2-1,14,-,CASSYRDFYNEQFF,TGTGCCAGCAGCTACAGGGACTTCTACAATGAGCAGTTCTTC
TRBD1,TRBV28,TRBJ2-7,14,many,CASSEGTGYYEQYF,TGTGCCAGCAGTGAGGGGACAGGGTACTACGAGCAGTACTTC
-,TRBV6-6,TRBJ2-3,15,once,CASSYSAGGSDTQYF,TGTGCCAGCAGTTACTCGGCGGGCGGCAGCGATACGCAGTATTTT
-,TRBV5-1,TRBJ2-6,18,few,CASSLDLTARSGANVLTF,TGCGCCAGCAGCTTGGATTTGACAGCCCGCTCTGGGGCCAACGTCCTGACTTTC
-,TRBV7-9,TRBJ2-1,11,few,CASSLSYEQFF,TGTGCCAGCAGCTTAAGTTACGAGCAGTTCTTC
-,TRBV10-2,TRBJ2-7,12,few,CASTDGSYEQYF,TGCGCCAGCACCGATGGGTCCTACGAGCAGTACTTC
-,TRBV28,TRBJ2-3,17,-,CASSLRSLGQRSGTQYF,TGTGCCAGCAGTTTAAGGTCCCTAGGACAACGTTCAGGCACGCAGTATTTT
-,TRBV30,TRBJ1-2,11,-,CAWSVLYGYTF,TGTGCCTGGAGTGTACTCTATGGCTACACCTTC
-,TRBV28,TRBJ2-7,14,many,CASSLDPYSYEQYF,TGTGCCAGCAGTCTCGACCCCTACTCCTACGAGCAGTACTTC
-,TRBV6-1,TRBJ1-6,11,many,CASRQNSPLHF,TGTGCCAGTCGACAGAATTCACCCCTCCACTTT
TRBD2,TRBV18,TRBJ2-2,14,-,CASSPSGRTGELFF,TGTGCCAGCTCACCTAGCGGGAGGACCGGGGAGCTGTTTTTT
TRBD2,TRBV5-1,TRBJ2-7,14,-,CASSREGEGYEQYF,TGCGCCAGCAGCCGGGAGGGGGAGGGCTACGAGCAGTACTTC
-,TRBV6-2/TRBV6-3,TRBJ2-2,13,many,CASKDSNTGELFF,TGTGCCAGCAAAGACAGTAACACCGGGGAGCTGTTTTTT
-,TRBV5-6,TRBJ2-4,13,-,CASSFGSKNIQYF,TGTGCCAGCAGCTTTGGCAGTAAGAACATTCAGTACTTC
TRBD1,TRBV27,TRBJ2-7,14,many,CASRKQGWSYEQYF,TGTGCCAGCAGAAAACAGGGGTGGTCCTACGAGCAGTACTTC